Below are 5 T cell receptor beta chains sequenced from a single sample in a study of cytomegalovirus exposure and HLA in healthy donors. The primer mix had 60 Vbeta and 13 Jbeta primers. Profiled with immunoSEQ multiplex PCR; TCRdb holds only in-frame clones, not every one. The sample holds about 210,000 clones; approximately 82% are singletons and the top ten take roughly a tenth. Sample: PBMCs. These receptors came from a woman between 45 and 60 years old in good health and CMV-seropositive.

The chain uses TRBV6-1 and TRBJ2-7; 14 positions agree with TRBD2. The CDR3 spans 15 residues. Germline V CDR1 and CDR2: MNHNS, SASEGT. Trimming cost V 3 bases and J 9 bases; bases outside gene matches: 7. For the CDR3, the DNA is TGTGCCAGCAGTGAGACGGGACTAGCGGGGGTCGTGCAGTACTTC. Its translation: CASSETGLAGVVQYF.

The chain recombines TRBV5-1 with TRBJ1-2, with TRBD1 as a possible D gene (6 bases). The V gene lost 0 bases and the J gene lost 4 bases, with 13 bases spanning the gap. Germline V gene lookup returns CDR1 SGHRS and CDR2 YFSETQ. This CDR3 has 15 residues. In nucleotides, the CDR3 is TGCGCCAGCAGCTTGGACGGGGGGCTAAGCTATGGCTACACCTTC. Residues: CASSLDGGLSYGYTF.

This chain joins TRBV5-1 and TRBJ1-6, with D maybe TRBD1 (6 bases). CDR3 length: 15 amino acids. Germline V gene lookup returns CDR1 SGHRS and CDR2 YFSETQ. Trimming took 1 base from V and 8 from J, leaving 13 bases between them. This chain's CDR3 is CASSLRSGVDSPLHF. In DNA form, the CDR3 reads TGCGCCAGCAGCTTGCGGTCAGGGGTTGATTCACCCCTCCACTTT.

The J gene is TRBJ1-2, the V gene TRBV2; D is unresolved. This CDR3 spans 14 amino acids. Germline V CDR1 and CDR2: SNHLY, FYNNEI. The V gene lost 4 bases and the J gene lost 4 bases, with 13 bases spanning the gap. The CDR3 sequence is CASSVGPGGYGYTF. CDR3 bases: TGTGCCAGCAGTGTGGGCCCGGGAGGCTATGGCTACACCTTC.

This clone was counted between two and nine times. The genes are TRBV7-9 and TRBJ2-7; no firm D call. Looked up from germline, CDR1 is SEHNR and CDR2 is FQNEAQ (reference sequence). The CDR3 loop spans 13 amino acids. V was trimmed by 5 bases and J by 3 bases, leaving 11 bases between them. Written as DNA, the CDR3 is TGTGCCAGCAGCCGCGTAACGGGCTACGAGCAGTACTTC. The encoded protein is CASSRVTGYEQYF.